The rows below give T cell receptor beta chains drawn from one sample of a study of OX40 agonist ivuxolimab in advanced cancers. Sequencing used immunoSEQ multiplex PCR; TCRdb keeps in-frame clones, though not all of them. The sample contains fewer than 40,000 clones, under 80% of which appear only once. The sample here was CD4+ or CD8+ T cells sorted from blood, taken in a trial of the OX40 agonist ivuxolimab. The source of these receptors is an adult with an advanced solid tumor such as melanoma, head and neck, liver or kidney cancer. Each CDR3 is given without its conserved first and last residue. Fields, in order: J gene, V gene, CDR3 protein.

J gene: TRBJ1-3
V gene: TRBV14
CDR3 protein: ASSQDRALRNTIY

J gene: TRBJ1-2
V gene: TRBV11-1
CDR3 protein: ASSLGNYGYT

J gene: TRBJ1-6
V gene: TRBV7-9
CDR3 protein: ASSSQGINSPLH

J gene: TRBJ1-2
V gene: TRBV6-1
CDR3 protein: ASQTQVPNYGYT

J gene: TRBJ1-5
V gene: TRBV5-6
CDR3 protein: ASSSGPERYQPQH

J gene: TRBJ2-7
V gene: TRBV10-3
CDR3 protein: AIRGGGAEEQY

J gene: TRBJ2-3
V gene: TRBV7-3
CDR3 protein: ASSLAGGHQSTDTQY

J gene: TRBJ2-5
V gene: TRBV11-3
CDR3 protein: ASSFGAGGQETQY

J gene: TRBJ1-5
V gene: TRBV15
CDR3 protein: ATSRPGQGKGQPQH

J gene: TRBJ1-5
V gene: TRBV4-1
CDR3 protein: ASSRRSIQGLTDQTQH

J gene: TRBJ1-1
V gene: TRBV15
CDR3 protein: ATSRGDPNTEAF

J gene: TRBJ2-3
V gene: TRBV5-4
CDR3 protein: ASSHRLERATDTQY

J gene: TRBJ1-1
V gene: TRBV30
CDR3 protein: AWSPGPGGNTEAF

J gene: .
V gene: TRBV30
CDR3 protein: AWKSGPQGYEQY

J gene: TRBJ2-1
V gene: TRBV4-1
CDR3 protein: ASSLSGGAFNEQF

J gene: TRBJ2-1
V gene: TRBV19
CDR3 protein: ASSIEDVPSSYNEQF

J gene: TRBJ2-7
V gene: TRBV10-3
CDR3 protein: AISEGAGYKQY

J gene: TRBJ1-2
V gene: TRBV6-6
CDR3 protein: ATTTGTGHGYT